The 9 T cell receptor beta chains given below trace back to one sample, sequenced in a study of shared clonotypes between healthy human individuals. Clones were sequenced by immunoSEQ multiplex PCR, and TCRdb holds only the in-frame ones, with some missing. This repertoire shows about 600,000 clones, almost 97% found once; its top ten account for around 0.06%. The material sequenced was naive CD4+ T cells sorted from blood. Subset in this sample: CD45RA+ positively selected. The receptors stem from a woman aged 30 to 39 in good health.

The J gene is TRBJ2-1, the V gene TRBV6-7; D not resolved. TRBV6-7 is annotated as an ORF whose role is uncertain. The CDR3 runs to 21 residues. V lost 0 bases to trimming and J lost 8 bases, with 32 bases between them. The CDR3 coding sequence is TGTGCCAGCAGTTACTCGAGGTTAGTTGAGCTCGCAGCCGATAGGCACGATGAGCAGTTCTTC. Translated: CASSYSRLVELAADRHDEQFF.

The chain employs TRBV2 and TRBJ2-2; TRBD2 matches 9 bases. Per the germline V gene, CDR1 is SNHLY and CDR2 is FYNNEI. The CDR3 contains 18 residues. The J segment lost 0 bases and the V segment lost 0 bases, leaving 5 bases of the junction unmatched. The DNA for the CDR3 is TGTGCCAGCAGTGAAGCCGGGGGGACTAGCTCGAACACCGGGGAGCTGTTTTTT. It specifies CASSEAGGTSSNTGELFF.

This chain joins TRBV28 and TRBJ2-1; D might be TRBD1 or TRBD2, each matching 5 bases. Deletions cut 7 bases from V and 6 bases from J, with 22 bases between. Germline values: CDR1 MDHEN, CDR2 SYDVKM. This CDR3 comprises 16 residues. CDR3 residues: CASTALGQPEVNEQFF. DNA for the CDR3: TGTGCCAGCACCGCCTTGGGGCAACCGGAGGTCAATGAGCAGTTCTTC.

The chain combines TRBV28 with TRBJ2-3; tentative D call: TRBD1 (6 bases). Germline lookup yields CDR1 MDHEN and CDR2 SYDVKM. The CDR3 spans 16 residues. V lost 4 bases to trimming and J lost 5 bases, with 19 bases between them. In nucleotides, the CDR3 is TGTGCCAGCAGTTCAGGCGGCAGGGGCTGGAAAGATACGCAGTATTTT. This sequence encodes CASSSGGRGWKDTQYF.

This chain uses TRBV28 with TRBJ2-7, with 9 positions matching TRBD1. CDR1 and CDR2 (germline): MDHEN, SYDVKM. J was trimmed by 2 bases and V by 4 bases; bases with no gene match: 3. CDR3 length equals 14 residues. CDR3 nucleotides: TGTGCCAGCAGTTGGACAGGGGAGACCTACGAGCAGTACTTC. Encoded protein: CASSWTGETYEQYF.

This clone was counted once. The chain joins TRBV7-7 to TRBJ2-3; 12 bases are a match to TRBD1. Trimming removed 5 bases from V and 4 bases from J; junction bases left unmatched: 1. The CDR3 consists of 14 residues. Germline assignment: CDR1 SSHAT and CDR2 FNYEAQ (reference sequence). The CDR3 nucleotides read TGTGCCAGCAGCGGGACAGGGGGCGCAGATACGCAGTATTTT. It specifies CASSGTGGADTQYF.

This chain joins TRBV7-8 and TRBJ1-2; the D gene is possibly TRBD1 (6 bases). The CDR3 is 13 residues long. Trimming removed 1 base at V and 8 bases at J, with 11 bases between. The germline V gene encodes CDR1 SGHVS and CDR2 FQNEAQ. The CDR3 spells CASSLEYRAGYTF. The CDR3 region has the DNA TGTGCCAGCAGCTTAGAGTACAGGGCGGGCTACACCTTC.

Turning to this clone: A read error may account for a junction end that differs from germline. V gene TRBV7-3 combines with J gene TRBJ2-7; D uncertain. The CDR3 covers 10 residues. Germline CDR1 is SGHTA and CDR2 is FQGTGA. The DNA for the CDR3 is TGTGCCAGCAGCTGCCAACCCAGGAACTTC. It codes for CASSCQPRNF. The full variable domain, in which reference TRBV7-3 and TRBJ2-7 provide the parts outside the CDR3, is GAGVSQTPSNKVTEKGKYVELRCDPISGHTALYWYRQSLGQGPEFLIYFQGTGAADDSGLPNDRFFAVRPEGSVSTLKIQRTERGDSAVYLCASSCQPRNFGPGTRLTVT.

This chain connects TRBV28 to TRBJ2-2; 14 bases map to TRBD2. Germline CDR1 reads MDHEN; CDR2 reads SYDVKM. CDR3 length: 20 amino acids. The V and J ends lost 5 bases and 2 bases, in that order; junction bases with no gene match: 13. Written as DNA, the CDR3 is TGTGCCAGCAGTCCGTTCTTTTGGACTAGCGGGAGGATAAACACCGGGGAGCTGTTTTTT. Its translation: CASSPFFWTSGRINTGELFF.